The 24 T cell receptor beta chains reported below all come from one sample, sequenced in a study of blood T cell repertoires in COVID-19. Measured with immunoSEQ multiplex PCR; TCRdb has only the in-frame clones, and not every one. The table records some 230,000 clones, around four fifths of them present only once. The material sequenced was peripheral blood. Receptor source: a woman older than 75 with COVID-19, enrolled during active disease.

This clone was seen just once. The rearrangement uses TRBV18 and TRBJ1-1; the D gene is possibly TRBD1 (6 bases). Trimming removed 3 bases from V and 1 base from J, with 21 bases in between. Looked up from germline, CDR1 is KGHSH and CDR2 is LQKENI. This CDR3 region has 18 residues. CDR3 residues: CASSPQPTLTGGNTEAFF. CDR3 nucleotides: TGTGCCAGCTCACCGCAGCCGACTCTGACAGGTGGGAACACTGAAGCTTTCTTT.

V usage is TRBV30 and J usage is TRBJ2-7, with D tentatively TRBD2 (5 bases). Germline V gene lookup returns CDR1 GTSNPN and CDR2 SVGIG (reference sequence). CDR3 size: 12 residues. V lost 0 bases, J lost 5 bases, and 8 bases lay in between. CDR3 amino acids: CAWSVLGNEQYF. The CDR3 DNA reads TGTGCCTGGAGTGTACTCGGGAACGAGCAGTACTTC.

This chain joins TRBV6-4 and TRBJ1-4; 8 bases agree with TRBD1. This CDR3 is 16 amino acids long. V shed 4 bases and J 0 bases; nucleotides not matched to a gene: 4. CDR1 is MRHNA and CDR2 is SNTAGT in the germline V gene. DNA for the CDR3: TGTGCCAGCAGTGCCGGGACAGGAGCAACTAATGAAAAACTGTTTTTT. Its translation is CASSAGTGATNEKLFF.

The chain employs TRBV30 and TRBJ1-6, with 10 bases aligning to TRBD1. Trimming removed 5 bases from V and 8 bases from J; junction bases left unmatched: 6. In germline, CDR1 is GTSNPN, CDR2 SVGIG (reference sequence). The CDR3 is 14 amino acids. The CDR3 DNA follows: TGTGCCTGGGGGACAGGGGAATCGCATTCACCCCTCCACTTT. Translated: CAWGTGESHSPLHF.

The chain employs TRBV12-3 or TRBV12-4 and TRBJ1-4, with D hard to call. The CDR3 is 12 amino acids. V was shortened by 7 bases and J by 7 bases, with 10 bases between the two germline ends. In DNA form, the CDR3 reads TGTGCCAGCACGGGAGGAGGTGAAAAACTGTTTTTT. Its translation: CASTGGGEKLFF.

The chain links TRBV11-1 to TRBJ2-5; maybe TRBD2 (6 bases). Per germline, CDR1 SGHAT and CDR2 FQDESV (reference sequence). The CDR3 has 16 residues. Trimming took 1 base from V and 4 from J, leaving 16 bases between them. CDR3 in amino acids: CASSLEVGTRGETQYF. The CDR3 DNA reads TGTGCCAGCAGCTTAGAGGTTGGGACTCGGGGAGAGACCCAGTACTTC.

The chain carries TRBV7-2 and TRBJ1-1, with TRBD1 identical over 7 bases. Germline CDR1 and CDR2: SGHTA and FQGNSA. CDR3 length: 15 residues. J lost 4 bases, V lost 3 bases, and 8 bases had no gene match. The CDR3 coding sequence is TGTGCCAGCAGCTTTACAGGGGTAGCGATCACTGAAGCTTTCTTT. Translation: CASSFTGVAITEAFF.

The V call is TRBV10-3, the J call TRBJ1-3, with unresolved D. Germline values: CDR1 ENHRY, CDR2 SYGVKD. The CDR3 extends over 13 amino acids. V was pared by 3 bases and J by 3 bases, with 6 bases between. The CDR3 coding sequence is TGTGCCATCAGTGAAGAGAGTGGAAACACCATATATTTT. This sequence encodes CAISEESGNTIYF.

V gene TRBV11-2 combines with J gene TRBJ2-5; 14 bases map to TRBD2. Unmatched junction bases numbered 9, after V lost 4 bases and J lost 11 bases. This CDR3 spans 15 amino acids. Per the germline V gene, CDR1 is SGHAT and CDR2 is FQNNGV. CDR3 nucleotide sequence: TGTGCCAGCAGCTCATCCGGGACTAGCGGGGGTAGGCAGTACTTC. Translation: CASSSSGTSGGRQYF.

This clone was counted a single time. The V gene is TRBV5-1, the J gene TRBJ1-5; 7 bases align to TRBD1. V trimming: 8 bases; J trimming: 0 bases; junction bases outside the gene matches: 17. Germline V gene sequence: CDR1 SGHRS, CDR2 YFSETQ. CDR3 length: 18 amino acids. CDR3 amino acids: CARQHHGQVTYSNQPQHF. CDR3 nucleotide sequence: TGCGCCAGACAACACCACGGACAGGTCACCTATAGCAATCAGCCCCAGCATTTT. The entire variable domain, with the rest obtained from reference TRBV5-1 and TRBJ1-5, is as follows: KAGVTQTPRYLIKTRGQQVTLSCSPISGHRSVSWYQQTPGQGLQFLFEYFSETQRNKGNFPGRFSGRQFSNSRSEMNVSTLELGDSALYLCARQHHGQVTYSNQPQHFGDGTRLSIL.

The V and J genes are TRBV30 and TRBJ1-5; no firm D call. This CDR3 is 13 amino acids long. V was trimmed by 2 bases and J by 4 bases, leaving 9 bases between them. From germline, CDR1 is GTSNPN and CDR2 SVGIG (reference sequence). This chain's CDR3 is CAWSWQTNQPQHF. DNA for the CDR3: TGTGCCTGGAGTTGGCAGACTAATCAGCCCCAGCATTTT.

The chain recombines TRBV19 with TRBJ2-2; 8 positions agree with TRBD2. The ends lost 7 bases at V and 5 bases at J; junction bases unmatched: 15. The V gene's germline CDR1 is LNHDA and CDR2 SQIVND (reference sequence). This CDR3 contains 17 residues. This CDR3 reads CASTQAGALPGTGELFF. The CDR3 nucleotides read TGTGCCAGTACCCAAGCGGGGGCCCTTCCGGGGACCGGGGAGCTGTTTTTT.

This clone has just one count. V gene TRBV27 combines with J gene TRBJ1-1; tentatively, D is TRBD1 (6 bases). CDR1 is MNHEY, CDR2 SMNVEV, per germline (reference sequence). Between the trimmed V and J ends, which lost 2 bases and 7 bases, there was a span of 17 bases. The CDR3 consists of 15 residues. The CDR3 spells CASSLASTGPYEAFF. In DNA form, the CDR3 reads TGTGCCAGCAGTTTAGCATCGACAGGACCCTATGAAGCTTTCTTT.

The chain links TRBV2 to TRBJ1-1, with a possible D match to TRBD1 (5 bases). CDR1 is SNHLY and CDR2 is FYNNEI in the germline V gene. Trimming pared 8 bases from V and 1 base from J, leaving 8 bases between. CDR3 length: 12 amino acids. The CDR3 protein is CASPQGNTEAFF. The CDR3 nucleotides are TGTGCCAGCCCCCAGGGGAACACTGAAGCTTTCTTT.

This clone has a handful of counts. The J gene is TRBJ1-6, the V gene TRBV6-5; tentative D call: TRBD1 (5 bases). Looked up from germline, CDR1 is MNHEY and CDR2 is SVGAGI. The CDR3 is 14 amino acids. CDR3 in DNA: TGTTACTCAAGCGCCAGGGCTTTGAATTCACCCCTCCACTTT. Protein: CYSSARALNSPLHF.

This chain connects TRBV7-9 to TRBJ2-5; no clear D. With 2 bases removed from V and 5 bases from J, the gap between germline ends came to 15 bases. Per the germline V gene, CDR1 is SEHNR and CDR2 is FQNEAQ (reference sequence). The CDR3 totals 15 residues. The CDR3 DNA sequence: TGTGCCAGCAGCTTACGGTCTACCCAACGGGAGACCCAGTACTTC. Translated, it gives CASSLRSTQRETQYF.

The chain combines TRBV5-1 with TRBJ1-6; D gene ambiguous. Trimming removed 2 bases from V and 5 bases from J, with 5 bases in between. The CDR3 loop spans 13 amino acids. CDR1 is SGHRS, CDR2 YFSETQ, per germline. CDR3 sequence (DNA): TGCGCCAGCAGCTTCACGGATAATTCACCCCTCCACTTT. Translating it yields CASSFTDNSPLHF.

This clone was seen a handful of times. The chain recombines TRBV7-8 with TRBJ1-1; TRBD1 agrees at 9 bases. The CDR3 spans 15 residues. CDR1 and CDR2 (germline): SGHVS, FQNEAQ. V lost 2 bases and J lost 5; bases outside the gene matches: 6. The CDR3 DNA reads TGTGCCAGCAGCTTATACACAGGGGGCGGGACTGAAGCTTTCTTT. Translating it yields CASSLYTGGGTEAFF.

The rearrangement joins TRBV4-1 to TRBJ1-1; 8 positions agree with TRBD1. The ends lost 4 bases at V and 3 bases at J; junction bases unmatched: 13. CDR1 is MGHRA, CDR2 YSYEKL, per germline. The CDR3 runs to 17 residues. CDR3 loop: CASSPTQIQGEDTEAFF. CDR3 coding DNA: TGCGCCAGCAGCCCAACGCAAATACAGGGGGAAGACACTGAAGCTTTCTTT.

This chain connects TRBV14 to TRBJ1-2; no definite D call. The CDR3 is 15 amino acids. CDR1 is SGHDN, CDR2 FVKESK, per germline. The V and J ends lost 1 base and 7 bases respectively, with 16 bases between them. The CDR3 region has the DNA TGTGCCAGCAGCCAAGCCCCCTCGGGCGGAGGTGGCTACACCTTC. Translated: CASSQAPSGGGGYTF.

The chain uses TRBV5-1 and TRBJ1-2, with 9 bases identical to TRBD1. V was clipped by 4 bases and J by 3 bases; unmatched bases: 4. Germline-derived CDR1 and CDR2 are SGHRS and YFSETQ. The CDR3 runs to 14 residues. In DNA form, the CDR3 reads TGCGCCAGCAGCCCCCGGACAGGGGACTATGGCTACACCTTC. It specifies CASSPRTGDYGYTF.

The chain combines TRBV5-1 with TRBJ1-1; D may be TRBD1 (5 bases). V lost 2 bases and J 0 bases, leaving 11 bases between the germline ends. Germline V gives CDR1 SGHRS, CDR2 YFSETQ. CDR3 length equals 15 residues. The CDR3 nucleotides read TGCGCCAGCAGCTTAACAGGACGGATGAACACTGAAGCTTTCTTT. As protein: CASSLTGRMNTEAFF.

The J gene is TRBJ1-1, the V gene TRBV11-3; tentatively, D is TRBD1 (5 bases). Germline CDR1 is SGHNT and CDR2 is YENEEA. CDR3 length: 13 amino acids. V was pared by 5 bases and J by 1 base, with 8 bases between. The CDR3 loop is CASSPRENTEAFF. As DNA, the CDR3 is TGTGCCAGCAGCCCCAGGGAGAACACTGAAGCTTTCTTT. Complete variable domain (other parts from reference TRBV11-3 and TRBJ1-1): EAGVVQSPRYKIIEKKQPVAFWCNPISGHNTLYWYLQNLGQGPELLIRYENEEAVDDSQLPKDRFSAERLKGVDSTLKIQPAELGDSAVYLCASSPRENTEAFFGQGTRLTVV.

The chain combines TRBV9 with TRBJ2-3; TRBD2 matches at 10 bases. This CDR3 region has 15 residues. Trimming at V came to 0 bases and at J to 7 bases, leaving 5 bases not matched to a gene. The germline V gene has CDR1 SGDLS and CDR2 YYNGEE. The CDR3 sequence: CASSVGDSGRNTQYF. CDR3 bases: TGTGCCAGCAGCGTAGGGGATAGCGGGAGGAATACGCAGTATTTT.